Below are 13 T cell receptor beta chains sequenced from a single sample in a study of blood T cells in healthy people across ages. A J-beta primer mix and a sample-barcoded 5' primer were used in a second PCR of roughly 7 to 12 cycles. One entry per CDR3 protein, called by TCRdb with MiXCR from the 5' RACE reads. This table holds 1.8 million or so distinct CDR3 sequences, approximately 39% found once. What was sequenced was blood. These receptors originate from a human donor in good health.

This clonotype occurred a few times. The chain couples TRBV4-1 to TRBJ2-3; 8 nucleotides match TRBD2. The CDR3 is made up of 16 amino acids. Germline V lookup: CDR1 MGHRA, CDR2 YSYEKL. With V trimmed by 3 bases and J by 2 bases, 7 bases remained unmatched. The chain's CDR3 is CASSQRAGGDTDTQYF. The CDR3 DNA reads as TGCGCCAGCAGCCAGCGGGCGGGGGGCGACACAGATACGCAGTATTTT.

The chain carries TRBV7-2 and TRBJ1-6, with TRBD1 as a possible D gene (6 bases). The germline CDR1 and CDR2 sequences are SGHTA and FQGNSA. V dropped 6 bases and J dropped 8 bases, with 26 bases sitting between them. This CDR3 is built from 18 residues. The CDR3 sequence: CASSLPRGTVGGDSPLHF. As DNA, the CDR3 is TGTGCCAGCAGTCTCCCCAGGGGCACCGTAGGGGGGGATTCACCCCTCCACTTT.

This clonotype was found a few times. The chain couples TRBV12-3 or TRBV12-4 to TRBJ1-2; D call uncertain. This CDR3 is built from 13 residues. V lost 3 bases and J lost 5, with 10 bases in between. The CDR3 sequence: CASSLSSRYGYTF. The CDR3 coding sequence is TGTGCCAGCAGTTTGAGCAGTAGATATGGCTACACCTTC.

V usage is TRBV6-6 and J usage is TRBJ1-2; 9 nucleotides align to TRBD1. V shed 4 bases, J shed 0 bases, and the junction held 6 bases outside the gene matches. There are 16 residues in the CDR3. CDR1 MNHNY and CDR2 SVGAGI come from the germline V gene (reference sequence). The CDR3 loop reads CASSFTGTGTNYGYTF. The CDR3 bases are TGTGCCAGCAGTTTCACCGGGACAGGGACTAACTATGGCTACACCTTC.

V usage is TRBV18 and J usage is TRBJ2-5, with D tentatively TRBD1 (5 bases). The V end lost 9 bases, the J end lost 5 bases, and 16 bases lay between the germline ends. Germline CDR1 and CDR2: KGHSH and LQKENI. The CDR3 consists of 13 residues. The DNA of the CDR3 is TGTGCCAGTCTGAAGGGGCATGGTGAGACCCAGTACTTC. Translating it yields CASLKGHGETQYF.

The V call is TRBV24-1, the J call TRBJ2-3; D might be TRBD1 or TRBD2, each matching 5 bases. Trimming cost V 3 bases and J 1 base, with 16 bases left between them. Germline CDR1 KGHDR, CDR2 SFDVKD. CDR3 length equals 17 residues. CDR3 in DNA: TGTGCCACCAGTGATCCCGTCGGGGCGACCGGCACAGATACGCAGTATTTT. Encoded protein: CATSDPVGATGTDTQYF.

The chain links TRBV5-5 to TRBJ2-2; the match to TRBD2 covers 7 bases. This CDR3 region has 15 residues. V lost 8 bases and J lost 2; bases outside the gene matches: 9. CDR1 is SGHKS and CDR2 is YYEKEE in the germline V gene (reference sequence). The CDR3 is CASHRAGSNTGELFF. The CDR3 region has the DNA TGTGCCAGTCATCGAGCGGGATCTAACACCGGGGAGCTGTTTTTT.

This chain connects TRBV12-3 or TRBV12-4 to TRBJ2-4; no reliable D call. The last part of the DNA fits TRBJ2-7 better; the J call may be wrong. The CDR3 has 13 amino acids. The CDR3 nucleotides are TGTGCCAGCAGTTTAATTACGGGCTACGAGCAGTACTTC. Its protein product is CASSLITGYEQYF.

V gene TRBV20-1 combines with J gene TRBJ2-1; D assignment may be TRBD1 or TRBD2 (5 bases each). Trimming stripped 4 bases from V and 6 bases from J, with 13 bases between. In germline, CDR1 is DFQATT, CDR2 SNEGSKA (reference sequence). The CDR3 covers 13 residues. CDR3 DNA: TGCAGTGCTACCCGCCAGGGACGCAATGAGCAGTTCTTC. It encodes CSATRQGRNEQFF.

The table lists this clonotype with many counts. The J gene is TRBJ2-7, the V gene TRBV4-1, with a possible D match to TRBD2 (5 bases). This CDR3 is built from 16 residues. V lost 7 bases to trimming and J lost 6 bases, with 25 bases between them. Germline values: CDR1 MGHRA, CDR2 YSYEKL. The CDR3 spells CASNPTVGYRGIEQYF. Here the CDR3 DNA reads TGCGCCAGCAACCCTACCGTAGGTTACAGAGGGATCGAGCAGTACTTC.

This chain links TRBV7-9 with TRBJ2-7; maybe TRBD2 (5 bases). The germline V gene has CDR1 SEHNR and CDR2 FQNEAQ (reference sequence). Deletions cut 1 base from V and 2 bases from J, with 12 bases between. The CDR3 length is 15 residues. The CDR3: CASSLGGRGTYEQYF. The CDR3 coding sequence is TGTGCCAGCAGCTTAGGTGGGAGAGGAACCTACGAGCAGTACTTC.

The chain links TRBV4-3 to TRBJ1-1; 7 nucleotides match TRBD1. J gave up 5 bases and V 0 bases, and 3 bases lay outside the gene matches. CDR3 length equals 14 residues. The V gene's germline CDR1 is LGHNA and CDR2 YSLEER. CDR3 nucleotides: TGCGCCAGCAGCCAAGAAGAGGGGGCGACTGAAGCTTTCTTT. Protein sequence: CASSQEEGATEAFF.

Points on this clonotype: A much larger clone is a single base away; this may be a read error. V and J are TRBV24-1 and TRBJ1-2; D remains unclear. Germline loops: CDR1 KGHDR, CDR2 SFDVKD. V was trimmed by 5 bases and J by 2 bases, leaving 5 bases between them. The CDR3 is 12 amino acids. The CDR3 sequence is CATSAQNYGYTF. In DNA, the CDR3 is TGTGCCACCAGTGCACAGAACTATGGCTACACCTTC.